This T cell receptor beta chain was found in a study of cytomegalovirus exposure and HLA in healthy donors. The wider study: The same platform was used for the roughly 120 validation repertoires as for the 666 first-cohort repertoires, as reported in a later analysis. General study results and limits: The authors confirmed in vitro that three CMV-associated chains were specific for CMV antigens. Reports showed the classifier diagnosing cytomegalovirus status with high specificity and sensitivity.

Sequenced by immunoSEQ multiplex PCR; TCRdb stores in-frame clones only, minus some. The table shows 150,000 to 170,000 clones, with approximately 86% occurring only once. This CDR3 spans 17 amino acids. The germline CDR1 and CDR2 sequences are SGHKS and YYEKEE (reference sequence). With V trimmed by 9 bases and J by 3 bases, 16 bases remained unmatched. Separate from the roughly 700-subject first cohort, the roughly 120-subject validation cohort was the one that the donors belonged to. On this clone itself: Its antigen is as yet unknown.

The chain combines TRBV5-5 with TRBJ2-2; 8 positions match TRBD1. This TCR derives from a man between 18 and 29 years old in good health and CMV-seropositive. Sequencing input: PBMCs. The CDR3 DNA is TGTGCCACCGCCACGAGCCCGACAGGGGATCACACCGGGGAGCTGTTTTTT. Its translation is CATATSPTGDHTGELFF.